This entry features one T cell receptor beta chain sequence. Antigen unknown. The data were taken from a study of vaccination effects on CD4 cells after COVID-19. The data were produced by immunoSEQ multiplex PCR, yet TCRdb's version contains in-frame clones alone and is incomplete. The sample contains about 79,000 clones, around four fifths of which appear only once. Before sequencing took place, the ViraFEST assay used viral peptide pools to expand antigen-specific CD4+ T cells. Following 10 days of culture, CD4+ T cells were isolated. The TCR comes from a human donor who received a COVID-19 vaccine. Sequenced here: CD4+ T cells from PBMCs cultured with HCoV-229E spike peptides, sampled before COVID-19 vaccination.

The CDR3 reads CASSSGTGGPDTQYF. The CDR3 region has the DNA TGTGCCAGCAGCTCCGGGACAGGGGGACCAGATACGCAGTATTTT. The V gene is TRBV5-8, the J gene TRBJ2-3; 11 nucleotides align to TRBD1. The CDR3 consists of 15 residues. Germline V gene sequence: CDR1 SGHTS, CDR2 YDEGEE. J lost 4 bases, V lost 3 bases, and 4 bases had no gene match.